This record covers a single T cell receptor (beta chain). What it recognizes is unknown. CDR3 length: 12 residues. Germline-derived CDR1 and CDR2 are LGHNA and YNFKEQ. The ends were cut back, 4 bases at V and 3 bases at J, with 7 bases in the middle. The data stem from a study of shared clonotypes between healthy human individuals. Source study methods: There were no quality scores in the junction-only immunoSEQ sequences, so filtering differed. The data were produced by immunoSEQ multiplex PCR, yet TCRdb's version contains in-frame clones alone and is incomplete. The DNA gave D and trimming, while V, J and clone size come from that table. The sample lists more than 1 million clones; approximately 78% were seen once. Whole-study results and caveats: In having few donors, the study represented limited genetic and exposure-history diversity.

The sequence was obtained from a man between 18 and 35 years old in good health. Some clones in this sample may be carry-over from other donors' samples. The chain combines TRBV4-2 with TRBJ2-7; D not resolved. Sequenced input: memory CD4+ T cells from PBMCs. Documented subset: CD45RA-negative fraction. The CDR3 spells CASSLTGYEQYF. The CDR3 DNA reads TGTGCCAGCAGCCTCACCGGCTACGAGCAGTACTTC.